Listed below are T cell receptor beta chains from one sample, sequenced in a study of T cells after yellow fever vaccination. From the 5' RACE reads, TCRdb called clonotypes with MiXCR, one entry per CDR3 protein. The table lists approximately 600,000 distinct CDR3 sequences, around 12% of them singletons, with about 15% in the top ten. The material sequenced was PBMCs, taken on the day of the yellow fever booster vaccination. Receptors originate from a man aged 25-45 years who received the YFV17D yellow fever vaccine. Both conserved end residues are part of each CDR3. A D gene is named only where the DNA matches it firmly. Expanded clones are given a class, and other clones once, few, many or no size at all.

j_call clone_size v_call d_call cdr3_nt cdr3_aa
TRBJ2-7 NA TRBV20-1 NA TGCAGTGCTAGTCCCGTGGTAGCGTCAAGCTCCTACGAGCAGTACTTC CSASPVVASSSYEQYF
TRBJ2-5 once TRBV30 NA TGTGCCTGGGATCAGGGGTTTGGTAAAGAGACCCAGTACTTC CAWDQGFGKETQYF
TRBJ1-2 few TRBV18 NA TGTGCCAGCTCCGCCCGAGCCACAGGCGTCCCTTATGGCTACACCTTC CASSARATGVPYGYTF
TRBJ2-5 few TRBV29-1 NA TGCAGCGTTGCCCCGGAAGTCGGACCCCTTAGGGAGACCCAGTACTTC CSVAPEVGPLRETQYF
TRBJ2-1 NA TRBV24-1 TRBD2 TGTGCCACCAGTGACCCCGGGACTAACAATGAGCAGTTCTTC CATSDPGTNNEQFF
TRBJ2-3 NA TRBV5-6 NA TGTGCCAGCAGCCAAGCCCACAGATCAGATACGCAGTATTTT CASSQAHRSDTQYF
TRBJ1-1 few TRBV18 NA TGTGCCAGCTCACCCTTCTTGGGGACTGAAGCTTTCTTT CASSPFLGTEAFF
TRBJ2-1 NA TRBV12-3/TRBV12-4 TRBD2 TGTGCCAGCAGGGGGGGGTCGGGGGAGCAGTTCTTC CASRGGSGEQFF
TRBJ2-4 few TRBV29-1 TRBD1 TGCAGCGTTGTTGGACAGGACCTAGCCAAAAACATTCAGTACTTC CSVVGQDLAKNIQYF
TRBJ2-3 few TRBV20-1 NA TGCAGTGCTAGACGTGCGGGTCTTAGCACAGATACGCAGTATTTT CSARRAGLSTDTQYF
TRBJ2-5 NA TRBV7-2 TRBD2 TGTGCCAGCAGCCCGACCGCTAGCGGGGGGGGAGAGACCCAGTACTTC CASSPTASGGGETQYF
TRBJ2-7 NA TRBV20-1 TRBD2 TGCAGTGCTAGAGATCGGTCAAGCGGGAGTATATACGAGCAGTACTTC CSARDRSSGSIYEQYF
TRBJ2-5 few TRBV5-1 TRBD1 TGCGCCAGCAGAGCTTTTAACAGGGGTGAGACCCAGTACTTC CASRAFNRGETQYF
TRBJ2-5 few TRBV11-1 TRBD2 TGTGCCAGCAGCTTAGATCACGGACTAGCGGGAGAGGGGGAGACCCAGTACTTC CASSLDHGLAGEGETQYF
TRBJ2-2 few TRBV12-3/TRBV12-4 NA TGTGCCAGCAGTTTAACGGGACCCCGGGAGCTGTTTTTT CASSLTGPRELFF
TRBJ2-1 few TRBV30 NA TGTGCCTGGAGGGTGGGTAACAATGAGCAGTTCTTC CAWRVGNNEQFF
TRBJ2-1 few TRBV20-1 TRBD2 TGCAGTGCCCCTGGACTAGCGGGAGCCCAGAGCTCCTACAATGAGCAGTTCTTC CSAPGLAGAQSSYNEQFF
TRBJ2-7 NA TRBV11-2 NA TGTGCCAGCAGCTTAGCCCCTCAGACTAGGTACGAGCAGTACTTC CASSLAPQTRYEQYF
TRBJ2-3 few TRBV4-1 NA TGCGCCAGCAGCCAAGTTGCAAAGCGCACAGATACGCAGTATTTT CASSQVAKRTDTQYF
TRBJ2-5 many TRBV20-1 NA TGCAGTGCCCCGAACGGGTATCAAGAGACCCAGTACTTC CSAPNGYQETQYF
TRBJ1-3 NA TRBV29-1 NA TGCAGCGGCCAACTCGGAAACACCATATATTTT CSGQLGNTIYF
TRBJ2-1 few TRBV25-1 NA TGTGCCAGCAGTGATCCCGGGAGTTCCTACAATGAGCAGTTCTTC CASSDPGSSYNEQFF
TRBJ2-3 NA TRBV24-1 TRBD2 TGTGCCACCAGTGATTTTCAAGAGATAGCGGGCAAAGATACGCAGTATTTT CATSDFQEIAGKDTQYF
TRBJ1-1 few TRBV2 TRBD1 TGTGCCAGCAGTCTTGAGGACAGGACTGAAGCTTTCTTT CASSLEDRTEAFF
TRBJ2-7 NA TRBV6-2/TRBV6-3 NA TGTGCCAGCAGTTATTTCCTCGGGACGTACTCCTACGAGCAGTACTTC CASSYFLGTYSYEQYF
TRBJ1-5 few TRBV23-1 NA TGCGCCAGCAGCCTTGGGGACGAGAGGTTGGATTTT CASSLGDERLDF
TRBJ2-7 NA TRBV27 NA TGTGCCAGTAAGATGCTGGGGATGTACGAGCAGTACTTC CASKMLGMYEQYF
TRBJ2-7 NA TRBV7-2 NA TGTGCCAGCAGCGCAACCGGGGCAGGGCCACCCTACGAGCAGTACTTC CASSATGAGPPYEQYF
TRBJ2-2 NA TRBV28 TRBD1 TGTGCCAGCAGTTTAATCAGGAAGGGACAGACCGGGGAGCTGTTTTTT CASSLIRKGQTGELFF
TRBJ2-1 many TRBV2 TRBD2 TGTGCCAGCAGTGAATCCCTAGCGGGTGTCATCGATGAGCAGTTCTTC CASSESLAGVIDEQFF
TRBJ2-6 few TRBV18 NA TGTGCCAGCTCACCATCTTCAGGCTTCTCTGGGGCCAACGTCCTGACTTTC CASSPSSGFSGANVLTF
TRBJ2-6 NA TRBV12-3/TRBV12-4 NA TGTGCCAGCACCGAGGCCTGGGTTTCTGGGGCCAACGTCCTGACTTTC CASTEAWVSGANVLTF
TRBJ2-3 few TRBV5-1 TRBD1 TGCGCCAGCAGCATCGGACAGGGGTCAGATACGCAGTATTTT CASSIGQGSDTQYF
TRBJ2-1 few TRBV28 TRBD2 TGTGCCAGCAGTTCCCCACTAGCGGCGGGGGGGGTGGGGCAGTTCTTC CASSSPLAAGGVGQFF
TRBJ2-4 few TRBV5-1 TRBD1 TGCGCCAGCAGCTCCCCCGGGACAGGGCGAGACATTCAGTACTTC CASSSPGTGRDIQYF
TRBJ1-1 few TRBV18 NA TGTGCCAGCTCCCCGCCAGGGATGAACACTGAAGCTTTCTTT CASSPPGMNTEAFF
TRBJ2-4 few TRBV6-5 NA TGTGCCAGCAGTTACCAGGGACTAGCCAAAAACATTCAGTACTTC CASSYQGLAKNIQYF
TRBJ1-2 many TRBV29-1 NA TGCAGCGTTGCGACACCTAACTATGGCTACACCTTC CSVATPNYGYTF
TRBJ2-1 few TRBV4-3 TRBD2 TGCGCCAGCAGCCGATCCGGGACTAGCCTCAATGAGCAGTTCTTC CASSRSGTSLNEQFF
TRBJ2-7 few TRBV20-1 NA TGCAGTGCGGAGAGAGGCTCCTACGAGCAGTACTTC CSAERGSYEQYF
TRBJ2-1 few TRBV12-3/TRBV12-4 TRBD2 TGTGCCAGCTCGACTAGCGGGAAGGTTGAGCAGTTCTTC CASSTSGKVEQFF
TRBJ2-1 once TRBV10-3 NA TGTGCCATCAGTGAGGAGGGGTACAGTGAGAATGAGCAGTTCTTC CAISEEGYSENEQFF
TRBJ2-5 NA TRBV6-2/TRBV6-3 TRBD1 TGTGCCAGCAGTCAGGGACAGCTATACCAAGAGACCCAGTACTTC CASSQGQLYQETQYF
TRBJ2-5 NA TRBV30 NA TGTGCCTGGAGTCTGGGAAAAGAGACCCAGTACTTC CAWSLGKETQYF
TRBJ2-5 few TRBV29-1 TRBD1 TGCAGCGTTGAAGGGACAGGACAAGAGACCCAGTACTTC CSVEGTGQETQYF
TRBJ2-2 NA TRBV27 TRBD2 TGTGCCAGCTATAAGGGAGGGCCTGGCGGGGAGCTGTTTTTT CASYKGGPGGELFF
TRBJ1-2 NA TRBV7-9 NA TGTGCCAGCAGCTCCAACCGATTTGCTAACTATGGCTACACCTTC CASSSNRFANYGYTF